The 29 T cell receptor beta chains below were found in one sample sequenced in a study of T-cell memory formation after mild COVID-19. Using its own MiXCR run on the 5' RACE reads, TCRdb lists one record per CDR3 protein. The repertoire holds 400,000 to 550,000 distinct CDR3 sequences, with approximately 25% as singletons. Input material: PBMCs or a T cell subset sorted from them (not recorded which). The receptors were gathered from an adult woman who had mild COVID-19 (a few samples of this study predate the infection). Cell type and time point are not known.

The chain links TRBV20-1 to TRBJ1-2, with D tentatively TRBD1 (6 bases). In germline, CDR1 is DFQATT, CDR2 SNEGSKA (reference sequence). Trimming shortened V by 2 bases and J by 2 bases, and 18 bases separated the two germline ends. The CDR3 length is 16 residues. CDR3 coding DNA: TGCAGTGCTAGATTTTTTGCAGGGGATGGCAACTATGGCTACACCTTC. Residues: CSARFFAGDGNYGYTF.

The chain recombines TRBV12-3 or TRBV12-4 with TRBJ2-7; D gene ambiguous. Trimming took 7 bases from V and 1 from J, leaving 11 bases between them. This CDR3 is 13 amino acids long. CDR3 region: CASTRTESYEQYF. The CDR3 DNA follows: TGTGCCAGCACACGGACGGAGTCCTACGAGCAGTACTTC.

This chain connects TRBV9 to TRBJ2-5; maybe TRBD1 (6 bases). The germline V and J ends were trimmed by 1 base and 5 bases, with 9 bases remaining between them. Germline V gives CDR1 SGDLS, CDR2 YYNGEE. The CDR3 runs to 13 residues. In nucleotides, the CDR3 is TGTGCCAGCAGCGTATCAGGGGTGGAGACCCAGTACTTC. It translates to CASSVSGVETQYF.

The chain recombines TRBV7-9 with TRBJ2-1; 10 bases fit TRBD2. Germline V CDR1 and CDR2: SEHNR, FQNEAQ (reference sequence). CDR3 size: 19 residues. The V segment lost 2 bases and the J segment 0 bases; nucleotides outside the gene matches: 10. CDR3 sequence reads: CASSLKVRASGSSYNEQFF. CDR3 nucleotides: TGTGCCAGCAGCTTAAAGGTCAGGGCTAGCGGGAGCTCCTACAATGAGCAGTTCTTC.

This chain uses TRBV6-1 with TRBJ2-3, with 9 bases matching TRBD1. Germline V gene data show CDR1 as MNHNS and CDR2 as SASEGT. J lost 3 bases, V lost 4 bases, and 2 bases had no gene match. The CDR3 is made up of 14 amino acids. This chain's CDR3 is CASSAQGATDTQYF. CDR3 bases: TGTGCCAGCAGTGCACAGGGGGCAACAGATACGCAGTATTTT.

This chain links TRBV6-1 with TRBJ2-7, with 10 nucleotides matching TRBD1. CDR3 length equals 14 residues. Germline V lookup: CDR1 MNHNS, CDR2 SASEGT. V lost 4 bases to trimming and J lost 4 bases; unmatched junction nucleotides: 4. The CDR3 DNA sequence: TGTGCCAGCAGTGGGGACAGGGGTCAGTACGAGCAGTACTTC. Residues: CASSGDRGQYEQYF.

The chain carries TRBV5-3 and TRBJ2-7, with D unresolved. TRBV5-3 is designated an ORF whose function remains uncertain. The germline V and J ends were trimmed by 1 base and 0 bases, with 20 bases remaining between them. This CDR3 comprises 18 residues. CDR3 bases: TGTGCCAGAAGCTTGCTGACACAAGGGCCCCCAAGCTCCTACGAGCAGTACTTC. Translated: CARSLLTQGPPSSYEQYF.

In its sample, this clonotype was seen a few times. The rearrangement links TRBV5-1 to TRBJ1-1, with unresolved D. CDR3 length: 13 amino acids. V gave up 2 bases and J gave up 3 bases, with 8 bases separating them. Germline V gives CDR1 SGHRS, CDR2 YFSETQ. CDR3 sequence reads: CASSFDGDTEAFF. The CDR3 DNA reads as TGCGCCAGCAGCTTTGACGGAGACACTGAAGCTTTCTTT.

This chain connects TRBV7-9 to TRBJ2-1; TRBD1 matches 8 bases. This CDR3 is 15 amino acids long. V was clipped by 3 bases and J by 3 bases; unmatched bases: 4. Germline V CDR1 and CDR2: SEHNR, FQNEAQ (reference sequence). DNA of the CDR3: TGTGCCAGCAGCTTTACAGGGGGAGTCTACAATGAGCAGTTCTTC. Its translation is CASSFTGGVYNEQFF. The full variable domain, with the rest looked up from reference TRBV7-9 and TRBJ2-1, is DTGVSQNPRHKITKRGQNVTFRCDPISEHNRLYWYRQTLGQGPEFLTYFQNEAQLEKSRLLSDRFSAERPKGSFSTLEIQRTEQGDSAMYLCASSFTGGVYNEQFFGPGTRLTVL.

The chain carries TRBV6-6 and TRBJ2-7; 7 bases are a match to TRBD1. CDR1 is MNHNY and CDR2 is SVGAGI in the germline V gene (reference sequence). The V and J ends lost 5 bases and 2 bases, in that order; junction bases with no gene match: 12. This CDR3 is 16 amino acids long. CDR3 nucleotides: TGTGCCAGCAGTCCCGGCTCCCTCCAGGGGGCCTACGAGCAGTACTTC. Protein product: CASSPGSLQGAYEQYF.

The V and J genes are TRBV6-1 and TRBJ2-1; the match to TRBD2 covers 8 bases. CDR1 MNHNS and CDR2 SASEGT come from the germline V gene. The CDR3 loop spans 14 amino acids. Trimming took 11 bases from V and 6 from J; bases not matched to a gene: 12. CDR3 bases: TGTGCCGCAAGCCGGGAGGGCGCGTTCAATGAGCAGTTCTTC. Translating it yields CAASREGAFNEQFF.

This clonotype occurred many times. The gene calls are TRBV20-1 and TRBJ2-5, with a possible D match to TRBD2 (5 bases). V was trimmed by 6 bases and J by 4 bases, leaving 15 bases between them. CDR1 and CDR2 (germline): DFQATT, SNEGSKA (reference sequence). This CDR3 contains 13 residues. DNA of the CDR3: TGCAGTGCGCCTTACCCAGCGGCAGAGACCCAGTACTTC. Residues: CSAPYPAAETQYF.

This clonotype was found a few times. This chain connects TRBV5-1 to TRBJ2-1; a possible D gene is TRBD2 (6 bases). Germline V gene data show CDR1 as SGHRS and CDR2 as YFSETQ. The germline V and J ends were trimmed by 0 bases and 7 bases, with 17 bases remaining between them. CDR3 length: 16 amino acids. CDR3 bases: TGCGCCAGCAGCTTGGTTTGGGGGGTCCCCGGGAATGAGCAGTTCTTC. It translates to CASSLVWGVPGNEQFF. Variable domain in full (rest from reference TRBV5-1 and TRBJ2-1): KAGVTQTPRYLIKTRGQQVTLSCSPISGHRSVSWYQQTPGQGLQFLFEYFSETQRNKGNFPGRFSGRQFSNSRSEMNVSTLELGDSALYLCASSLVWGVPGNEQFFGPGTRLTVL.

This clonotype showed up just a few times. DNA of the CDR3: TGCGCCAGCAGCACCCCCGGGACAGGGGACACCGGGGAGCTGTTTTTT. Translation gives CASSTPGTGDTGELFF. This chain uses TRBV5-1 with TRBJ2-2, with TRBD1 matching 10 bases. This CDR3 contains 16 residues. Germline V gene data show CDR1 as SGHRS and CDR2 as YFSETQ. The V segment lost 4 bases and the J segment 3 bases; nucleotides outside the gene matches: 6.

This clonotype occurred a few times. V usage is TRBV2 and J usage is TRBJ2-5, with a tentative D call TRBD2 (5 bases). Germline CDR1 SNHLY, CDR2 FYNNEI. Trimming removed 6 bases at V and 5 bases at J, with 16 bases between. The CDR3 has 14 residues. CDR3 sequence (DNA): TGTGCCAGCAGCCAACTACTAGGCGCGGAGACCCAGTACTTC. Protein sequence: CASSQLLGAETQYF.

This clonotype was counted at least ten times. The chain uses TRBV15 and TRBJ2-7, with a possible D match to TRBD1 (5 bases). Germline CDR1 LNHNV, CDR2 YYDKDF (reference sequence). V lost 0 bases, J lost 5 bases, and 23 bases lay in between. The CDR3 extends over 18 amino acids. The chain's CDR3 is CATSRDVSLRERLNEQYF. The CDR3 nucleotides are TGTGCCACCAGCAGAGATGTTTCGCTCAGGGAACGTTTGAACGAGCAGTACTTC.

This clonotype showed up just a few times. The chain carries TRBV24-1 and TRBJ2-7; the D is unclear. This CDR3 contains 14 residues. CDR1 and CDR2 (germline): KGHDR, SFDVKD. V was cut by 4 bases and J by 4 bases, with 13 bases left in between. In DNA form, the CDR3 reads TGTGCCACCAGTGACCCATTGACGGGTTACGAGCAGTACTTC. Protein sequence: CATSDPLTGYEQYF.

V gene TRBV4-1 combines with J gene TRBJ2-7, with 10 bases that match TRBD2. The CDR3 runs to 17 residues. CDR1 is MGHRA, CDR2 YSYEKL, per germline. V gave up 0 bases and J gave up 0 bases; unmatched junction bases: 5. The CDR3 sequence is CASSQEGLAGVSYEQYF. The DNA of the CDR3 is TGCGCCAGCAGCCAAGAGGGTCTAGCGGGGGTCTCCTACGAGCAGTACTTC.

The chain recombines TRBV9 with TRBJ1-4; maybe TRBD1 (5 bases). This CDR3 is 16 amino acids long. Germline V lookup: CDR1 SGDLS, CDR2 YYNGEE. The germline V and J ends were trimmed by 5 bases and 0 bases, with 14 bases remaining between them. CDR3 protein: CASSRGRQATNEKLFF. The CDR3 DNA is TGTGCCAGCAGTAGGGGAAGGCAAGCAACTAATGAAAAACTGTTTTTT.

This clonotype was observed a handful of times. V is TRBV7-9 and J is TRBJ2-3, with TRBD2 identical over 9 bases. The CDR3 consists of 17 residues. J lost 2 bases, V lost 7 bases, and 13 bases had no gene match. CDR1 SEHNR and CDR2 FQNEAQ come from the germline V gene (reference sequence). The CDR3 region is CASTQPGGRVSTDTQYF. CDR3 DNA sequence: TGTGCCAGCACCCAACCCGGCGGGAGGGTTTCCACAGATACGCAGTATTTT.

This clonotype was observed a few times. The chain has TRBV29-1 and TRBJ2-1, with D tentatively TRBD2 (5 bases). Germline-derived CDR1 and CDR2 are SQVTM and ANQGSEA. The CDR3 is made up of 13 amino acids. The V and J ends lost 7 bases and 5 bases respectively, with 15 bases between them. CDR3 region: CSAHPGSDNEQFF. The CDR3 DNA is TGCAGCGCCCATCCGGGATCCGACAATGAGCAGTTCTTC.

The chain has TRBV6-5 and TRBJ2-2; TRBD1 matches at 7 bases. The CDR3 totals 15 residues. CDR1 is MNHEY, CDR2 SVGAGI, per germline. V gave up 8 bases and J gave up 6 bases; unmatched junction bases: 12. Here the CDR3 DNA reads TGTGCCAGCCAGGGGGTCGGAGGTAATCCCGGGGAGCTGTTTTTT. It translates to CASQGVGGNPGELFF.

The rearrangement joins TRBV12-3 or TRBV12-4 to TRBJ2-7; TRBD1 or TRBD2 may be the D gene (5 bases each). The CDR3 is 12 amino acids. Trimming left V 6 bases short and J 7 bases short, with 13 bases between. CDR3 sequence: CASRWDDREQYF. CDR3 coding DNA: TGTGCCAGCAGATGGGACGATCGAGAGCAGTACTTC.

CDR3 in amino acids: CASSLAGRVNTEAFF. The CDR3 nucleotides are TGTGCCAGCAGTTTGGCAGGAAGAGTGAACACTGAAGCTTTCTTT. This rearrangement joins TRBV12-3 or TRBV12-4 to TRBJ1-1; D is unclear. This CDR3 contains 15 residues. V was trimmed by 3 bases and J by 0 bases, leaving 11 bases between them.

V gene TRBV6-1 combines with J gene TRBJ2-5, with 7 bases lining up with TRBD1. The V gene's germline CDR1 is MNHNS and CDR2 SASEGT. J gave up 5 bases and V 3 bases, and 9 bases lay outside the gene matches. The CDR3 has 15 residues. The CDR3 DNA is TGTGCCAGCAGTGATGTCCGAGGGGGCGGCGAGACCCAGTACTTC. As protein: CASSDVRGGGETQYF.

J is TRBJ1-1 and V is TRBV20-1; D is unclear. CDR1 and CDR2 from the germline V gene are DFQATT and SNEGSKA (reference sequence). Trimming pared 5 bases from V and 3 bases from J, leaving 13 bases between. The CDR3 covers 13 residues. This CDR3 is CSAEEELYTEAFF. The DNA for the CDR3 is TGCAGTGCTGAGGAGGAGTTATACACTGAAGCTTTCTTT.

This CDR3 reads CASSEGGTDQPQHF. The CDR3 nucleotides are TGTGCCAGCAGTGAAGGGGGTACAGATCAGCCCCAGCATTTT. The rearrangement joins TRBV6-1 to TRBJ1-5; D gene unclear. CDR1 and CDR2 (germline): MNHNS, SASEGT. V lost 1 base and J 5 bases, leaving 9 bases between the germline ends. The CDR3 is made up of 14 amino acids.

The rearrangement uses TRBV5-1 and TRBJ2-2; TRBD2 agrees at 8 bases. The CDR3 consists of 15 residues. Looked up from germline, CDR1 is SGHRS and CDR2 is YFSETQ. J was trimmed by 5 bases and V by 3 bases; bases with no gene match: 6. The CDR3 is CASSSGGAGTGELFF. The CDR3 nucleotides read TGCGCCAGCAGCTCCGGGGGGGCAGGTACCGGGGAGCTGTTTTTT. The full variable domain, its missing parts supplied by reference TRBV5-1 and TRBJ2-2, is KAGVTQTPRYLIKTRGQQVTLSCSPISGHRSVSWYQQTPGQGLQFLFEYFSETQRNKGNFPGRFSGRQFSNSRSEMNVSTLELGDSALYLCASSSGGAGTGELFFGEGSRLTVL.

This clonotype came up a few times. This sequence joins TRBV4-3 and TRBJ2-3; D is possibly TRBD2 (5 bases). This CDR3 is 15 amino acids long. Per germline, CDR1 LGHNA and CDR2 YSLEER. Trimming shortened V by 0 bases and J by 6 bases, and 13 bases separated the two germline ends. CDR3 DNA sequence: TGCGCCAGCAGCCAAGATCGAACCGGGATGGATACGCAGTATTTT. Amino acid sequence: CASSQDRTGMDTQYF.